This T cell receptor beta chain was identified during a study of blood T cell repertoires in COVID-19. Looking at the study overall: Sites across the United States, Italy and Spain contributed samples from acute and convalescent COVID-19.

Libraries were prepared by immunoSEQ multiplex PCR; TCRdb keeps only in-frame clonotypes and omits some of them. The top ten clones hold 1.4% to 1.5% of a sample with about 430,000 clones, about 88% of them seen once. Study members were between about 18 and 100 years old and lived in approximately 25 US regions. Each participant's cohort was designated according to participant-reported clinical history. The CDR3 is 13 amino acids. Germline V gene data show CDR1 as SEHNR and CDR2 as FQNEAQ (reference sequence). Trimming pared 3 bases from V and 4 bases from J, leaving 7 bases between. The sequenced sample was PBMCs or T cells enriched from blood (not recorded which). The chain links TRBV7-9 to TRBJ1-5, with D possibly matching TRBD1 (5 bases). The source of this sequence is a woman in her late teens or twenties who had been exposed to COVID-19. DNA for the CDR3: TGTGCCAGCAGCTTTGGGGGGAATCAGCCCCAGCATTTT. Its protein is CASSFGGNQPQHF.